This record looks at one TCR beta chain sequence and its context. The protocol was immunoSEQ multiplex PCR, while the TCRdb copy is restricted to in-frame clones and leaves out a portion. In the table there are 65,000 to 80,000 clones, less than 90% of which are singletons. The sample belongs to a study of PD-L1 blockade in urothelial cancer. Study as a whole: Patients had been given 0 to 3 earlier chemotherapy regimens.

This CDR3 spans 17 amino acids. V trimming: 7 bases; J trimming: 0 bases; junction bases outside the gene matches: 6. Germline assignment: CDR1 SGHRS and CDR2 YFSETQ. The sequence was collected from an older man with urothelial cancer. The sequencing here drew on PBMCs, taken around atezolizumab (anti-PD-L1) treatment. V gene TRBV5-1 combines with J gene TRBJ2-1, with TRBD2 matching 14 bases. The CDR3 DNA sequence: TGCGCCAGCCCGGGACTAGCGGGAGTGGGCTCCTACAATGAGCAGTTCTTC. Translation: CASPGLAGVGSYNEQFF. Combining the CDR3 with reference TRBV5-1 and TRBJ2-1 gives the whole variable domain KAGVTQTPRYLIKTRGQQVTLSCSPISGHRSVSWYQQTPGQGLQFLFEYFSETQRNKGNFPGRFSGRQFSNSRSEMNVSTLELGDSALYLCASPGLAGVGSYNEQFFGPGTRLTVL.